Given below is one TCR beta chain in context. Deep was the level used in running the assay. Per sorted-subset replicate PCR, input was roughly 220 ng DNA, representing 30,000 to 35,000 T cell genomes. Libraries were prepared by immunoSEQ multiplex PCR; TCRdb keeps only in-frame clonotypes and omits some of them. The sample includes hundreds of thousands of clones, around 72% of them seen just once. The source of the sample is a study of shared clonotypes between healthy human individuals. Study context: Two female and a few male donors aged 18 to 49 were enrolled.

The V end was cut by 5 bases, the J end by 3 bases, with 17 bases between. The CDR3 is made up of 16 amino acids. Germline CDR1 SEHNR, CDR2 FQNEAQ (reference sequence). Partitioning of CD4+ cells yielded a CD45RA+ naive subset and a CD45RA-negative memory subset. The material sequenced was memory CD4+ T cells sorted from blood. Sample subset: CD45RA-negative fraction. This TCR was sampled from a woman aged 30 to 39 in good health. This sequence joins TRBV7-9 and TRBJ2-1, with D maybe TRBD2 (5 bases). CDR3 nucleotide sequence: TGTGCCAGCAGCCCGACGTTCGAGGGTGGCTACAATGAGCAGTTCTTC. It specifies CASSPTFEGGYNEQFF.